The 17 T cell receptor beta chains below come from one sample, sequenced in a study of cytomegalovirus exposure and HLA in healthy donors. This PCR relied on a set of 60 Vbeta primers and 13 Jbeta primers. Generated by immunoSEQ multiplex PCR, the TCRdb table keeps only in-frame clones and is missing some. The data contain some 130,000 clones, 76% of them singletons. Sequencing input: PBMCs. Every receptor here comes from a man in his forties or fifties in good health and CMV-seronegative.

The chain couples TRBV29-1 to TRBJ2-1; perhaps TRBD1 as D (7 bases). The germline V gene has CDR1 SQVTM and CDR2 ANQGSEA. CDR3 length: 12 residues. V shed 7 bases and J shed 8 bases, with 15 bases lying between them. The CDR3 nucleotides are TGCAGCGCCGCGCAGGGGGGCGATGAGCAGTTCTTC. Its translation: CSAAQGGDEQFF.

This clone showed up just once. The chain carries TRBV5-4 and TRBJ2-1, with TRBD2 matching over 14 bases. The ends lost 9 bases at V and 8 bases at J; junction bases unmatched: 7. Germline CDR1 and CDR2: SGHNT and YYREEE (reference sequence). The CDR3 extends over 14 amino acids. The CDR3 reads CAIPTSGGVDEQFF. CDR3 DNA: TGTGCCATCCCGACTAGCGGGGGGGTCGATGAGCAGTTCTTC. Using reference TRBV5-4 and TRBJ2-1 for the parts outside the CDR3, the full variable domain is ETGVTQSPTHLIKTRGQQVTLRCSSQSGHNTVSWYQQALGQGPQFIFQYYREEENGRGNFPPRFSGLQFPNYSSELNVNALELDDSALYLCAIPTSGGVDEQFFGPGTRLTVL.

The V gene is TRBV10-3, the J gene TRBJ2-3, with TRBD2 matching 12 bases. Trimming at V came to 4 bases and at J to 4 bases, leaving 6 bases not matched to a gene. Looked up from germline, CDR1 is ENHRY and CDR2 is SYGVKD. The CDR3 contains 16 residues. CDR3 nucleotides: TGTGCCATCAGTGCCAGGACTAGCGGGGAGGCAGATACGCAGTATTTT. Its translation is CAISARTSGEADTQYF.

The chain carries TRBV6-6 and TRBJ2-7; D unclear. V was trimmed by 7 bases and J by 2 bases, leaving 15 bases between them. The CDR3 contains 14 residues. Germline CDR1 MNHNY, CDR2 SVGAGI (reference sequence). The CDR3 DNA reads as TGTGCCAGCACCCGCCCAGGCTTCCCCTACGAGCAGTACTTC. This translates into CASTRPGFPYEQYF.

The rearrangement joins TRBV6-5 to TRBJ2-7, with 9 bases aligning to TRBD2. The V gene end was trimmed by 6 bases and the J gene end by 2 bases; junction bases not matched to a gene: 8. Germline lookup yields CDR1 MNHEY and CDR2 SVGAGI. CDR3 length: 15 amino acids. The CDR3, as DNA: TGTGCCAGCAGGTACGATAGCGGGGGCCCCTACGAGCAGTACTTC. Its translation: CASRYDSGGPYEQYF.

This clone was counted between two and nine times. The J gene is TRBJ2-7, the V gene TRBV10-2; 10 nucleotides match TRBD1. Germline CDR1 is WSHSY and CDR2 is SAAADI. The CDR3 contains 14 residues. J was trimmed by 5 bases and V by 6 bases; bases with no gene match: 7. CDR3 residues: CASRTETGGDEQYF. DNA of the CDR3: TGCGCCAGCAGGACTGAGACAGGGGGCGACGAGCAGTACTTC.

This clone came up a few times. The V gene is TRBV19, the J gene TRBJ2-3; TRBD2 might be the D (6 bases). CDR1 and CDR2 from the germline V gene are LNHDA and SQIVND (reference sequence). V lost 4 bases and J 4 bases, leaving 12 bases between the germline ends. The CDR3 length is 14 residues. The CDR3 protein is CASSRAGDSDTQYF. The CDR3 DNA sequence: TGTGCCAGTAGTAGAGCCGGGGACTCAGATACGCAGTATTTT.

The V and J genes are TRBV29-1 and TRBJ2-1; 7 bases agree with TRBD2. The CDR3 covers 12 residues. Germline V gives CDR1 SQVTM, CDR2 ANQGSEA. J lost 8 bases, V lost 8 bases, and 9 bases had no gene match. The CDR3 loop is CSLRELNDEQFF. In DNA form, the CDR3 reads TGCAGCTTGCGGGAGTTGAACGATGAGCAGTTCTTC.

The chain couples TRBV5-1 to TRBJ2-7; the match to TRBD1 covers 10 bases. The V and J ends lost 2 bases and 6 bases, in that order; junction bases with no gene match: 5. Germline loops: CDR1 SGHRS, CDR2 YFSETQ. This CDR3 is built from 14 residues. CDR3 protein: CASSLWTGGLEQYF. The CDR3 nucleotides are TGCGCCAGCAGCTTATGGACAGGGGGTCTCGAGCAGTACTTC.

With respect to this clone: Other DNA sequences of this sample code for an identical CDR3. The J gene is TRBJ2-7, the V gene TRBV29-1; D is perhaps TRBD2 (7 bases). The CDR3 runs 13 residues. Germline assignment: CDR1 SQVTM and CDR2 ANQGSEA. The V and J ends lost 6 bases and 3 bases respectively, with 15 bases between them. CDR3 sequence: CSVDGGGGYEQYF. The CDR3 nucleotides read TGCAGCGTCGATGGGGGAGGGGGCTACGAGCAGTACTTC.

The sample holds one count of this clone. The chain recombines TRBV30 with TRBJ2-3; 7 positions match TRBD1. Germline values: CDR1 GTSNPN, CDR2 SVGIG (reference sequence). V was clipped by 3 bases and J by 4 bases; unmatched bases: 4. The CDR3 is made up of 13 amino acids. CDR3 DNA: TGTGCCTGGAGCGTGGGACAGTCAGATACGCAGTATTTT. It specifies CAWSVGQSDTQYF.

This chain connects TRBV6-1 to TRBJ2-7; 11 bases line up with TRBD2. The CDR3 contains 14 residues. The germline V gene has CDR1 MNHNS and CDR2 SASEGT. Germline trimming cut 6 bases from V and 5 bases from J; bases unmatched to any gene: 6. The CDR3 loop reads CASSIAGGPDEQYF. CDR3 DNA: TGTGCCAGCAGCATAGCGGGAGGGCCCGACGAGCAGTACTTC.

This clone was observed a handful of times. The gene calls are TRBV27 and TRBJ1-2, with D unresolved. The CDR3 is 12 residues long. Trimming pared 5 bases from V and 8 bases from J, leaving 12 bases between. The V gene's germline CDR1 is MNHEY and CDR2 SMNVEV (reference sequence). The CDR3 DNA reads TGTGCCAGCAGTACTATAACTATGGGCTACACCTTC. It is translated as CASSTITMGYTF.

V is TRBV6-5 and J is TRBJ2-7; tentatively, D is TRBD1 (6 bases). The CDR3 is made up of 14 amino acids. Deletions cut 2 bases from V and 3 bases from J, with 11 bases between. Germline V gives CDR1 MNHEY, CDR2 SVGAGI. The CDR3 bases are TGTGCCAGCAGTTACGGGGACAATGACTACGAGCAGTACTTC. It codes for CASSYGDNDYEQYF.

This chain connects TRBV11-3 to TRBJ1-1; 9 bases are a match to TRBD1. Germline CDR1 SGHNT, CDR2 YENEEA. The CDR3 runs 12 residues. V lost 5 bases to trimming and J lost 11 bases; unmatched junction nucleotides: 6. CDR3 in amino acids: CASSPRDRVAFF. The CDR3 DNA reads as TGTGCCAGCAGCCCCCGGGACAGGGTTGCTTTCTTT.

The chain couples TRBV6-1 to TRBJ2-7; TRBD1 matches at 11 bases. The J segment lost 3 bases and the V segment lost 1 base, leaving 2 bases of the junction unmatched. This CDR3 is built from 15 residues. Germline CDR1 is MNHNS and CDR2 is SASEGT. The CDR3 spells CASSEGTGGLYEQYF. The CDR3 DNA sequence: TGTGCCAGCAGTGAAGGGACAGGGGGCCTCTACGAGCAGTACTTC.

There are a few counts of this clone. V is TRBV21-1 and J is TRBJ1-2. TRBV21-1 represents a pseudogene. The CDR3 spans 13 residues. CDR3 sequence: CASSPRGKWGYTF. As DNA, the CDR3 is TGTGCCAGCAGCCCCCGCGGGAAGTGGGGCTACACCTTC.